Listed below are T cell receptor beta chains from one sample, sequenced in a study of blood T cell repertoires in COVID-19. This table comes from immunoSEQ multiplex PCR, and its TCRdb copy is limited to in-frame clones, with some not included. The sample lists 45,000 to 50,000 clones; about 83% were seen once. Sequencing was carried out using peripheral blood. These receptors all come from a man aged 80 or over in a cohort sampled during active COVID-19. The CDR3 runs from the conserved cysteine through the conserved F or W. A D gene is named only where the DNA matches it firmly. The listing skips clone size in some rows; elsewhere it reads once, few, many or a size class.

CDR3aa	CDR3nt	v_gene	j_gene	d_gene	abundance
CASSLSGQAYEQYF	TGCGCCAGCAGCTTGTCGGGACAGGCATACGAGCAGTACTTC	TRBV5-1	TRBJ2-7	TRBD1	NA
CASSHKGASTF	TGTGCCAGCAGCCATAAGGGGGCGAGCACCTTC	TRBV3-1/TRBV3-2	TRBJ1-2	TRBD1	NA
CASSAPGTGGGKLFF	TGTGCCAGCTCGGCCCCCGGGACAGGGGGGGGAAAACTGTTTTTT	TRBV18	TRBJ1-4	TRBD1	NA
CASSRPLTPLAETQYF	TGTGCCAGCAGCCGGCCTCTGACTCCCCTAGCTGAGACCCAGTACTTC	TRBV3-1/TRBV3-2	TRBJ2-5	NA	NA
CASSQELNLNRGHTIYF	TGCGCCAGCAGCCAAGAACTCAATTTGAACAGGGGGCACACCATATATTTT	TRBV4-3	TRBJ1-3	TRBD1	NA
CASRSAPGRGHYEQYF	TGTGCCAGCAGGAGCGCCCCCGGGAGGGGACACTACGAGCAGTACTTC	TRBV13	TRBJ2-7	TRBD2	NA
CASRGQVNQPQHF	TGTGCCAGCAGAGGACAGGTCAATCAGCCCCAGCATTTT	TRBV12-3/TRBV12-4	TRBJ1-5	TRBD1	NA
CASSSRNSLGGEKLFF	TGTGCCAGCAGCTCACGGAACAGCCTGGGTGGTGAAAAACTGTTTTTT	TRBV7-9	TRBJ1-4	NA	few
CASSSFAGANTGELFF	TGTGCCAGCAGCTCTTTCGCGGGGGCGAACACCGGGGAGCTGTTTTTT	TRBV7-3	TRBJ2-2	TRBD2	NA
CASTGTVYGYTF	TGTGCCAGCACGGGGACAGTCTATGGCTACACCTTC	TRBV28	TRBJ1-2	TRBD1	NA
CASSSSGAGRFNYGYTF	TGTGCCAGCAGTTCTTCCGGGGCAGGGAGGTTCAACTATGGCTACACCTTC	TRBV28	TRBJ1-2	NA	few
CAWKGGNEAFF	TGTGCCTGGAAAGGGGGCAATGAAGCTTTCTTT	TRBV30	TRBJ1-1	TRBD1	NA
CASRRGQDRSYEQYF	TGTGCCAGCAGGAGGGGACAGGACCGCTCCTACGAGCAGTACTTC	TRBV6-6	TRBJ2-7	TRBD1	NA
CASRPRVTSSEQFF	TGTGCCAGCAGGCCCCGTGTTACTAGCAGTGAGCAGTTCTTC	TRBV6-5	TRBJ2-1	NA	NA
CSVSTGTGWNQPQHF	TGCAGCGTGTCAACTGGGACAGGGTGGAATCAGCCCCAGCATTTT	TRBV29-1	TRBJ1-5	TRBD1	NA
CASKSGGSYEQYF	TGTGCCAGCAAATCGGGGGGCTCCTACGAGCAGTACTTC	TRBV27	TRBJ2-7	TRBD2	NA
CASSLLDRGEKLFF	TGTGCCAGCAGCCTCCTTGACAGGGGTGAAAAACTGTTTTTT	TRBV11-2	TRBJ1-4	TRBD1	NA
CASNQGRSQPQHF	TGTGCCAGCAATCAGGGGCGCAGCCAGCCCCAGCATTTT	TRBV19	TRBJ1-5	NA	NA
CASSPWGGGRQETQYF	TGTGCCAGCAGCCCTTGGGGCGGGGGACGCCAAGAGACCCAGTACTTC	TRBV7-2	TRBJ2-5	TRBD2	NA
CASSSILRDRAAYNEQFF	TGTGCCAGCAGTTCCATCCTTAGAGACAGAGCCGCCTACAATGAGCAGTTCTTC	TRBV28	TRBJ2-1	NA	few
CASSVEGAPGETQYF	TGTGCCAGCAGCGTAGAAGGGGCCCCCGGGGAGACCCAGTACTTC	TRBV9	TRBJ2-5	NA	NA
CASSYVGGSSYEQYF	TGTGCCAGCAGTTACGTGGGAGGGAGCTCCTACGAGCAGTACTTC	TRBV6-5	TRBJ2-7	TRBD2	NA
CASSATGKGDKEQYF	TGTGCCAGCAGTGCCACAGGGAAGGGAGACAAGGAGCAGTACTTC	TRBV2	TRBJ2-7	NA	NA
CASNVGLVGAQYF	TGTGCCAGCAACGTCGGACTAGTCGGGGCCCAGTACTTC	TRBV7-2	TRBJ2-5	TRBD2	NA
CASRIGGNTEAFF	TGCGCCAGCAGAATAGGGGGAAACACTGAAGCTTTCTTT	TRBV5-1	TRBJ1-1	NA	once
CATVPDRGISDTQYF	TGTGCCACAGTCCCGGACAGGGGAATTTCGGATACGCAGTATTTT	TRBV15	TRBJ2-3	TRBD1	NA
CASRGGSGRGTGELFF	TGTGCAAGCAGAGGGGGGAGCGGGAGAGGCACCGGGGAGCTGTTTTTT	TRBV2	TRBJ2-2	TRBD2	NA
CASSLTGGPYEQYF	TGCGCCAGCAGCTTGACGGGAGGGCCCTACGAGCAGTACTTC	TRBV5-1	TRBJ2-7	TRBD2	NA
CASTLRGVNSPLHF	TGTGCCTCGACATTGCGGGGAGTAAATTCACCCCTCCACTTT	TRBV30	TRBJ1-6	NA	NA
CASSFIRNTEAFF	TGTGCCAGCAGTTTCATCAGGAACACTGAAGCTTTCTTT	TRBV28	TRBJ1-1	NA	NA
CASRTGQGGETQYF	TGTGCCAGCAGGACCGGACAGGGAGGGGAGACCCAGTACTTC	TRBV2	TRBJ2-5	NA	NA
CASSLTSDNSPLHF	TGCGCCAGCAGCTTGACAAGCGATAATTCACCCCTCCACTTT	TRBV5-1	TRBJ1-6	NA	NA
CASSTQGAEQYF	TGTGCCAGTAGTACACAGGGGGCCGAGCAGTACTTC	TRBV19	TRBJ2-7	TRBD1	NA
CATHPGGRNGYTF	TGTGCCACCCACCCCGGGGGGCGGAATGGCTACACCTTC	TRBV28	TRBJ1-2	NA	NA
CASSLGLAGVSEQYF	TGTGCCAGCAGCTTAGGACTAGCGGGAGTCAGTGAGCAGTACTTC	TRBV7-9	TRBJ2-7	TRBD2	NA
CATSPGESNQPQHF	TGTGCCACCTCCCCGGGGGAGAGCAATCAGCCCCAGCATTTT	TRBV27	TRBJ1-5	NA	few
CASSQDGSATYEQYF	TGTGCCAGCAGCCAAGATGGTAGTGCCACCTACGAGCAGTACTTC	TRBV3-1/TRBV3-2	TRBJ2-7	NA	NA